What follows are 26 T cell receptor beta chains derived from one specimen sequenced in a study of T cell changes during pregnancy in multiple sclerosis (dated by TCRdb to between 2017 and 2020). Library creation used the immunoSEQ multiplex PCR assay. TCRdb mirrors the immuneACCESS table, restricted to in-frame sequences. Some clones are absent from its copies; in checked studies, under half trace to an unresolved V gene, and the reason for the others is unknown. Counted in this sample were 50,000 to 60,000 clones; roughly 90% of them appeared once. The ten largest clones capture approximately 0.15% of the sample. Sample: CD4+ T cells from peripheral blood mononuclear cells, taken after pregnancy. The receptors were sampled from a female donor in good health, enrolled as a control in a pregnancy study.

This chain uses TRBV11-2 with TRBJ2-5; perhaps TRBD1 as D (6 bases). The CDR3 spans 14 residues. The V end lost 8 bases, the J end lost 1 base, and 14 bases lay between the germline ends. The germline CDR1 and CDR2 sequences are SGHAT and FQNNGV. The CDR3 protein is CASDDAGAQETQYF. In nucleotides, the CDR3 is TGTGCCAGCGATGATGCAGGGGCCCAAGAGACCCAGTACTTC.

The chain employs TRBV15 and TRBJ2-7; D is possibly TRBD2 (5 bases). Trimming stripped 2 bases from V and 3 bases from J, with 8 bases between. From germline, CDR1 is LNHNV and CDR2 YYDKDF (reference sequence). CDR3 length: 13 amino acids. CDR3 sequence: CATSRPGIYEQYF. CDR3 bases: TGTGCCACCAGCAGACCCGGGATCTACGAGCAGTACTTC.

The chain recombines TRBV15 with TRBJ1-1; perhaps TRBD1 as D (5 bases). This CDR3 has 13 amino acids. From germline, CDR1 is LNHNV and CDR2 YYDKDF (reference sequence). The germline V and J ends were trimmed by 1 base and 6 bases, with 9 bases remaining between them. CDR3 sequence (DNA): TGTGCCACCAGCAGAGGTACGGGGGCTGAAGCTTTCTTT. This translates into CATSRGTGAEAFF.

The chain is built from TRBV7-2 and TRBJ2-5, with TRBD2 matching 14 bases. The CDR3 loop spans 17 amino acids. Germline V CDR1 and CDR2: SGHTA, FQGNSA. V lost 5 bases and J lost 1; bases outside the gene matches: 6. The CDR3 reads CASSIGTSGGPQETQYF. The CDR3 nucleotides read TGTGCCAGCAGCATAGGGACTAGCGGGGGCCCCCAAGAGACCCAGTACTTC. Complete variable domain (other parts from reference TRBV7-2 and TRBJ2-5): GAGVSQSPSNKVTEKGKDVELRCDPISGHTALYWYRQSLGQGLEFLIYFQGNSAPDKSGLPSDRFSAERTGGSVSTLTIQRTQQEDSAVYLCASSIGTSGGPQETQYFGPGTRLLVL.

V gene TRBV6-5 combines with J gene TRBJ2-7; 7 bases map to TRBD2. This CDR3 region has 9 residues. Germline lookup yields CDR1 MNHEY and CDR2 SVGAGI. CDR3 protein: CTREGEQYF. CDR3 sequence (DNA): TGTACAAGGGAGGGCGAGCAGTACTTC.

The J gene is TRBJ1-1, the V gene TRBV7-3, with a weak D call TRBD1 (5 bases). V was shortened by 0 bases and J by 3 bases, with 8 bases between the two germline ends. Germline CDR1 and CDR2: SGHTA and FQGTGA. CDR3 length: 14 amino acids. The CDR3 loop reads CASSLTRGDTEAFF. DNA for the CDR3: TGTGCCAGCAGCTTAACCCGGGGGGACACTGAAGCTTTCTTT.

The CDR3 coding sequence is TGTGCCTGGAGGGGCAGCAATCAGCCCCAGCATTTT. This translates into CAWRGSNQPQHF. The rearrangement uses TRBV30 and TRBJ1-5, with unresolved D. The CDR3 spans 12 residues. Germline V CDR1 and CDR2: GTSNPN, SVGIG (reference sequence). V was clipped by 3 bases and J by 1 base, with 4 bases between them.

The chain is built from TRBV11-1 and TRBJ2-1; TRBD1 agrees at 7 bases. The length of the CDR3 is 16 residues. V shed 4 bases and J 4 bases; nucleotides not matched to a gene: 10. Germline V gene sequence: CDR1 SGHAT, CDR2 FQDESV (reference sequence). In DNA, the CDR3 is TGTGCCAGCAGCTATAAACGGGACAGTCCTTACAATGAGCAGTTCTTC. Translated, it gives CASSYKRDSPYNEQFF.

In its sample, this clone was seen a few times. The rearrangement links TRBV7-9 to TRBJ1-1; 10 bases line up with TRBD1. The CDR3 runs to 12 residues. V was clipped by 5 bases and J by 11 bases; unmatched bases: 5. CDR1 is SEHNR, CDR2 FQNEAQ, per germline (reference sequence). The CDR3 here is CASSPTGQGAFF. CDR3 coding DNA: TGTGCCAGCAGCCCCACGGGACAGGGGGCTTTCTTT.

CDR3 amino acids: CASSLFGTGPSPLHF. DNA for the CDR3: TGTGCCAGCAGCTTATTCGGGACAGGGCCCTCACCCCTCCACTTT. This chain links TRBV7-8 with TRBJ1-6, with 9 bases matching TRBD1. The CDR3 totals 15 residues. CDR1 is SGHVS, CDR2 FQNEAQ, per germline. The junction had 6 bases not matched to a gene; V was cut back by 2 bases and J by 10 bases.

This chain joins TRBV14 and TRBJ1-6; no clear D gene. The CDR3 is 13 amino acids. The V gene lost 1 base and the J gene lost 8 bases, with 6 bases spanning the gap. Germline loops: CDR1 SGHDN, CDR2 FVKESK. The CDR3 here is CASSQGRDSPLHF. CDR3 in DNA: TGTGCCAGCAGCCAAGGGAGGGATTCACCCCTCCACTTT.

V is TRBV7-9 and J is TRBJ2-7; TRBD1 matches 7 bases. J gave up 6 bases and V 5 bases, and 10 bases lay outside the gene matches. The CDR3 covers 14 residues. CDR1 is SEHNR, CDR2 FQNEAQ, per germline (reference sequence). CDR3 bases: TGTGCCAGCAGCCGAGAAGGACAGGCTTCCGAGCAGTACTTC. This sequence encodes CASSREGQASEQYF.

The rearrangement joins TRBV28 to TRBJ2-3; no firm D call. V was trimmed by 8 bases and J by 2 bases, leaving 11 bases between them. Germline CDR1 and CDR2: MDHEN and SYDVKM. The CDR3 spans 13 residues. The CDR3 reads CASGPRITDTQYF. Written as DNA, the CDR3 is TGTGCCAGCGGTCCGAGGATCACAGATACGCAGTATTTT.

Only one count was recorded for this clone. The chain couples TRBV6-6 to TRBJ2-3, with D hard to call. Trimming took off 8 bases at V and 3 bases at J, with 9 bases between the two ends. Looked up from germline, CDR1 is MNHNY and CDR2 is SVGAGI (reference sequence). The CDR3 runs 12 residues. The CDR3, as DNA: TGTGCCAGCGGTCCGGTGACAGATACGCAGTATTTT. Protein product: CASGPVTDTQYF.

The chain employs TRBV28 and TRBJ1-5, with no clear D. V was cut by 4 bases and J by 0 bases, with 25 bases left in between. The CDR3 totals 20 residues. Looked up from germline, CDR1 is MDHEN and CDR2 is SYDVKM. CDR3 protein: CASSSPPGFTNLHSNQPQHF. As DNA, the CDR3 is TGTGCCAGCAGTTCCCCTCCCGGGTTCACTAACCTCCATAGCAATCAGCCCCAGCATTTT.

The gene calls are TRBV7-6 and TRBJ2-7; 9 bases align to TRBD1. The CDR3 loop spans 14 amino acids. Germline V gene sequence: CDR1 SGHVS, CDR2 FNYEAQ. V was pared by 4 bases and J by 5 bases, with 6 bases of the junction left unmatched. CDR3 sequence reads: CASSSRTGADEQYF. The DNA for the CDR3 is TGTGCCAGCAGCTCCCGGACAGGGGCGGACGAGCAGTACTTC.

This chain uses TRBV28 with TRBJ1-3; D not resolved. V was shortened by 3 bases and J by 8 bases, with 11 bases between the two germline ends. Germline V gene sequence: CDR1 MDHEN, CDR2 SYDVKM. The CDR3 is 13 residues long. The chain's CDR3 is CASSFGGIDTIYF. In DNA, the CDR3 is TGTGCCAGCAGTTTCGGAGGAATTGACACCATATATTTT.

CDR3 sequence reads: CASSITGGRISYGYTF. For the CDR3, the DNA is TGTGCCAGCTCTATCACAGGGGGAAGGATTTCATATGGCTACACCTTC. The V call is TRBV18, the J call TRBJ1-2; 8 positions match TRBD1. The CDR3 loop spans 16 amino acids. Trimming cost V 6 bases and J 5 bases; bases outside gene matches: 14. The germline CDR1 and CDR2 sequences are KGHSH and LQKENI.

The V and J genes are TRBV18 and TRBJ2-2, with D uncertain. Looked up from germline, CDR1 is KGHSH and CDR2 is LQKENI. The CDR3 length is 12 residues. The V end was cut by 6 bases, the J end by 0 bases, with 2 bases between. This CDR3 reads CASSTNTGELFF. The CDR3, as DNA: TGTGCCAGCTCTACGAACACCGGGGAGCTGTTTTTT.

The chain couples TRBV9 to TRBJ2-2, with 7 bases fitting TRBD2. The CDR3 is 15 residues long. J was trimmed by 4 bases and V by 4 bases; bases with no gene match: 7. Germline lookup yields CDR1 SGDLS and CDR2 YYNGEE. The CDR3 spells CASSSGLGSTGELFF. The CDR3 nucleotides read TGTGCCAGCAGCTCTGGACTAGGGAGCACCGGGGAGCTGTTTTTT.

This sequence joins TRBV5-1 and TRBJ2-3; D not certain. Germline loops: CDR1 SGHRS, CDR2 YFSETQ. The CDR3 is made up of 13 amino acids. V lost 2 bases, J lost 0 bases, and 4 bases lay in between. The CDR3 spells CASSLQSTDTQYF. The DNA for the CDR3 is TGCGCCAGCAGCTTACAGAGCACAGATACGCAGTATTTT.

The CDR3 nucleotides read TGTGCCAGCTCACCACCTAGCGGGGGCCCAGGTACGCAGTATTTT. Its translation: CASSPPSGGPGTQYF. The V call is TRBV18, the J call TRBJ2-3; 9 nucleotides align to TRBD2. The CDR3 extends over 15 amino acids. V dropped 0 bases and J dropped 8; count of bases not matched to a gene: 6. From germline, CDR1 is KGHSH and CDR2 LQKENI.

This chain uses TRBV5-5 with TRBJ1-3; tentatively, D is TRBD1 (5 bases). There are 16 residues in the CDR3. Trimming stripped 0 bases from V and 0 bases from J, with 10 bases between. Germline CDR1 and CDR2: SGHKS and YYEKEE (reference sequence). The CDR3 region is CASSLGAGFSGNTIYF. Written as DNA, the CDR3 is TGTGCCAGCAGCTTGGGGGCAGGGTTCTCTGGAAACACCATATATTTT. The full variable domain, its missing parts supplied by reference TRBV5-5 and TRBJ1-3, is DAGVTQSPTHLIKTRGQQVTLRCSPISGHKSVSWYQQVLGQGPQFIFQYYEKEERGRGNFPDRFSARQFPNYSSELNVNALLLGDSALYLCASSLGAGFSGNTIYFGEGSWLTVV.

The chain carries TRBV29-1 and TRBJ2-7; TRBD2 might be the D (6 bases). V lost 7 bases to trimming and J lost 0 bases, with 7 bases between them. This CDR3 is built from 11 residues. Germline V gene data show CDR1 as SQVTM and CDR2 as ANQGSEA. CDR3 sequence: CSAGLSYEQYF. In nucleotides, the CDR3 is TGCAGCGCGGGACTCTCCTACGAGCAGTACTTC.

CDR3 loop: CASSSGRTGNEQFF. The CDR3 DNA is TGTGCCAGCAGCTCGGGACGGACAGGCAATGAGCAGTTCTTC. This chain links TRBV7-2 with TRBJ2-1; 7 nucleotides agree with TRBD1. V was clipped by 4 bases and J by 6 bases; unmatched bases: 6. The length of the CDR3 is 14 residues. Germline V gene data show CDR1 as SGHTA and CDR2 as FQGNSA.

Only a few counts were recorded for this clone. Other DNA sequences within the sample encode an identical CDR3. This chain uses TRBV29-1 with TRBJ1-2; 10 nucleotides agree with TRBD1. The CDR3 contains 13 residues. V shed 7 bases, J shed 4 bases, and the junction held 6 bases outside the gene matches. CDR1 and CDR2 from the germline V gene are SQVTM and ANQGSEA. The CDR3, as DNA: TGCAGCGCCCGACAGGGGGCTTCCTATGGCTACACCTTC. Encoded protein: CSARQGASYGYTF.